These 18 T cell receptor beta chains came from one sample sequenced in a study of blood T cell repertoires in COVID-19 (dated by TCRdb to 2019 to 2021). Library method: the immunoSEQ multiplex PCR assay. TCRdb's version of the immuneACCESS table is confined to in-frame rearrangements and falls short of the full clone set. An unresolved V gene accounts for under half of the shortfall where checked; the remainder is of unknown origin. The sample yields almost 350,000 clones; approximately 91% were counted once. Approximately 1% of the sample is taken by the ten largest. The material sequenced was PBMCs or T cells enriched from blood (not recorded which). Receptors originate from a woman aged 25 to 45 who had been exposed to COVID-19.

This clone was seen a few times. The V call is TRBV6-5, the J call TRBJ1-6; tentative D call: TRBD1 (5 bases). Per germline, CDR1 MNHEY and CDR2 SVGAGI. Deletions cut 4 bases from V and 3 bases from J, with 10 bases between. CDR3 length equals 15 residues. The CDR3, as DNA: TGTGCCAGCAGTTCGCCCGGGGGCTATAATTCACCCCTCCACTTT. This codes for CASSSPGGYNSPLHF.

The V gene is TRBV7-8, the J gene TRBJ2-7; the match to TRBD1 covers 10 bases. J gave up 0 bases and V 7 bases, and 12 bases lay outside the gene matches. This CDR3 region has 17 residues. CDR1 is SGHVS, CDR2 FQNEAQ, per germline. The CDR3 sequence is CASTPGRGQGFSYEQYF. CDR3 in DNA: TGTGCCAGCACCCCAGGGAGGGGACAGGGGTTCTCCTACGAGCAGTACTTC.

This clone came up once. The chain uses TRBV30 and TRBJ2-3; 15 bases agree with TRBD2. This CDR3 is 15 amino acids long. Germline CDR1 reads GTSNPN; CDR2 reads SVGIG (reference sequence). V lost 3 bases and J lost 8; bases outside the gene matches: 6. The CDR3 is CAWRGLAGGSGTQYF. The DNA for the CDR3 is TGTGCCTGGAGGGGACTAGCGGGAGGATCGGGTACGCAGTATTTT.

V usage is TRBV7-8 and J usage is TRBJ2-6; a possible D gene is TRBD1 (5 bases). The V end was cut by 2 bases, the J end by 0 bases, with 14 bases between. Germline CDR1 and CDR2: SGHVS and FQNEAQ. The CDR3 consists of 18 residues. The CDR3 DNA reads as TGTGCCAGCAGCTTATCGGGTCGTGGGGCCTCTGGGGCCAACGTCCTGACTTTC. Its protein product is CASSLSGRGASGANVLTF. The full variable domain, in which reference TRBV7-8 and TRBJ2-6 provide the parts outside the CDR3, is GAGVSQSPRYKVAKRGQDVALRCDPISGHVSLFWYQQALGQGPEFLTYFQNEAQLDKSGLPSDRFFAERPEGSVSTLKIQRTQQEDSAVYLCASSLSGRGASGANVLTFGAGSRLTVL.

The chain joins TRBV29-1 to TRBJ2-5; a possible D gene is TRBD2 (5 bases). CDR3 length equals 13 residues. The germline V gene encodes CDR1 SQVTM and CDR2 ANQGSEA. Trimming removed 7 bases at V and 1 base at J, with 13 bases between. CDR3 residues: CSGGGRPQETQYF. Here the CDR3 DNA reads TGCAGCGGAGGTGGGAGACCCCAAGAGACCCAGTACTTC.

This chain joins TRBV30 and TRBJ1-5, with D possibly matching TRBD1 (6 bases). V was cut by 4 bases and J by 4 bases, with 11 bases left in between. The CDR3 extends over 13 amino acids. The germline V gene has CDR1 GTSNPN and CDR2 SVGIG (reference sequence). The DNA of the CDR3 is TGTGCCTGGAACCGGGACACAAATCAGCCCCAGCATTTT. Protein product: CAWNRDTNQPQHF.

The chain combines TRBV9 with TRBJ2-7; D possibly corresponds to TRBD2 (5 bases). With 4 bases removed from V and 0 bases from J, the gap between germline ends came to 11 bases. Germline CDR1 SGDLS, CDR2 YYNGEE. The CDR3 has 14 residues. The CDR3 loop is CASSTTTTSYEQYF. The CDR3 DNA follows: TGTGCCAGCAGCACCACGACTACCTCCTACGAGCAGTACTTC.

About this clone itself: The identical CDR3 is also encoded by other nucleotide sequences in the sample. The chain uses TRBV9 and TRBJ2-3; perhaps TRBD2 as D (6 bases). The CDR3 is 15 residues long. The V gene lost 0 bases and the J gene lost 0 bases, with 8 bases spanning the gap. Germline lookup yields CDR1 SGDLS and CDR2 YYNGEE. CDR3 protein: CASSVGTTSTDTQYF. CDR3 coding DNA: TGTGCCAGCAGCGTAGGGACTACTAGCACAGATACGCAGTATTTT.

The chain links TRBV6-5 to TRBJ1-1; D is undetermined. The V and J ends lost 4 bases and 8 bases respectively, with 14 bases between them. The CDR3 runs 13 residues. Looked up from germline, CDR1 is MNHEY and CDR2 is SVGAGI. The CDR3, as DNA: TGTGCCAGCAGTTTATTGGTTGGAGAGGAAGCTTTCTTT. Its translation: CASSLLVGEEAFF.

This clone occurred many times. The rearrangement links TRBV6-4 to TRBJ2-2, with TRBD1 matching over 8 bases. Trimming cost V 2 bases and J 1 base; bases outside gene matches: 0. The CDR3 has 15 amino acids. Per the germline V gene, CDR1 is MRHNA and CDR2 is SNTAGT. The DNA for the CDR3 is TGTGCCAGCAGTGACGGGACAGGGAACACCGGGGAGCTGTTTTTT. Its translation: CASSDGTGNTGELFF.

The gene calls are TRBV30 and TRBJ2-3; D gene unclear. The length of the CDR3 is 12 residues. Germline V lookup: CDR1 GTSNPN, CDR2 SVGIG (reference sequence). Trimming took off 3 bases at V and 6 bases at J, with 10 bases between the two ends. CDR3 bases: TGTGCCTGGAGCTCCCACGGGGATACGCAGTATTTT. Residues: CAWSSHGDTQYF.

This clone has a handful of counts. The rearrangement links TRBV30 to TRBJ1-2; TRBD1 agrees at 9 bases. Germline CDR1 reads GTSNPN; CDR2 reads SVGIG (reference sequence). Trimming removed 2 bases from V and 8 bases from J; junction bases left unmatched: 9. The CDR3 has 14 amino acids. CDR3: CAWSFPDRGKGYTF. As DNA, the CDR3 is TGTGCCTGGAGTTTCCCGGACAGGGGAAAGGGCTACACCTTC.

The sample holds many counts of this clone. This chain links TRBV9 with TRBJ1-6; D unclear. V was trimmed by 2 bases and J by 0 bases, leaving 9 bases between them. The CDR3 sequence is 16 residues long. Germline lookup yields CDR1 SGDLS and CDR2 YYNGEE. CDR3 bases: TGTGCCAGCAGCGTCCAGGAAAGCTCCTATAATTCACCCCTCCACTTT. Translating it yields CASSVQESSYNSPLHF. The full variable domain, in which reference TRBV9 and TRBJ1-6 provide the parts outside the CDR3, is DSGVTQTPKHLITATGQRVTLRCSPRSGDLSVYWYQQSLDQGLQFLIQYYNGEERAKGNILERFSAQQFPDLHSELNLSSLELGDSALYFCASSVQESSYNSPLHFGNGTRLTVT.

This chain connects TRBV5-4 to TRBJ1-2, with 8 bases fitting TRBD1. The germline CDR1 and CDR2 sequences are SGHNT and YYREEE (reference sequence). Trimming at V came to 4 bases and at J to 6 bases, leaving 8 bases not matched to a gene. CDR3 size: 14 residues. In DNA form, the CDR3 reads TGTGCCAGCAGCCGGGGGACAGGAATTGATGGCTACACCTTC. The encoded protein is CASSRGTGIDGYTF.

The CDR3 DNA follows: TGCACCAGCAGCCAAGATGAGGGAGTGAACACTGAAGCTTTCTTT. This codes for CTSSQDEGVNTEAFF. The chain carries TRBV1 and TRBJ1-1. TRBV1 is tagged as a pseudogene. The CDR3 totals 15 residues.

The J gene is TRBJ1-6, the V gene TRBV12-3 or TRBV12-4, with D uncertain. The V and J ends lost 3 bases and 9 bases respectively, with 9 bases between them. The CDR3 totals 13 residues. For the CDR3, the DNA is TGTGCCAGCAGTTTCTCCACCGGTTCACCCCTCCACTTT. Translating it yields CASSFSTGSPLHF.

The gene calls are TRBV20-1 and TRBJ2-7; D remains ambiguous. The CDR3 sequence is 10 residues long. Germline assignment: CDR1 DFQATT and CDR2 SNEGSKA (reference sequence). Trimming removed 1 base from V and 6 bases from J, with 4 bases in between. The CDR3 DNA follows: TGCAGTGCTAGAGGGGCCGAGCAGTACTTC. Residues: CSARGAEQYF.

The chain combines TRBV11-3 with TRBJ2-1; 8 bases line up with TRBD1. The CDR3 has 16 amino acids. V lost 3 bases, J lost 7 bases, and 11 bases stayed unmatched. Germline V gene data show CDR1 as SGHNT and CDR2 as YENEEA. The CDR3 spells CASSFDRGGLQNEQFF. DNA of the CDR3: TGTGCCAGCAGCTTCGACAGGGGAGGATTACAAAATGAGCAGTTCTTC.